This T cell receptor beta chain was sequenced in a study of response to subunit inactivated influenza vaccine listed by TCRdb under 2018. For context, the study as a whole: Deep quantitative profiling of the T cell receptor repertoire was used in the study to follow responses to a trivalent subunit inactivated influenza vaccine. What the work shows at the level of the full study, not this receptor alone: The authors suggested that each seasonal influenza vaccination may recruit only a limited number of new T cells.

Note on this clonotype: The antigen it recognizes is unknown. A much larger clone differs from this one at a single base, so this may be a read error.

The library was generated by RT-PCR. The sequencing machine was an Illumina HiSeq 2500. The public reads were reanalyzed by TCRdb: fastp trimming at Q25, MiXCR alignment, in-frame beta chains only. Merged by CDR3 protein, the rows form single entries marked with the most common genes and DNA. Recorded for this sample are 500,000 to 550,000 distinct CDR3 sequences; under 30% of them occurred a single time. Around 2.8% of the sample is held by the ten biggest clonotypes. From cysteine to phenylalanine, the CDR3 is 14 amino acids long. This entry keeps only the CDR3 DNA: 42 bases, framed from base 1. Looking up the germline V gene yields CDR1 SGHTA and CDR2 FQGNSA. Trimming removed 3 bases from V and 0 bases from J, leaving 9 bases between the germline ends. This sample was also put to use in a study of T cells expressing NK-cell markers. Reported in the second study: 5'RACE template switching, by which a universal primer site and unique molecular identifiers were added, was used to make TCR beta cDNA libraries. Three sorted T-cell subsets (CD3+CD56+NKG2C+, CD3+CD56+NKG2C- and CD3+CD56-NKG2C+) from under 10 donors had their TCR beta-chain repertoires profiled. Of the eight sequenced donors, seven were found to be HCMV-seropositive and one was found to be HCMV-seronegative. To restrict sorting to alphabetaTCR-expressing T cells, an anti-gammadeltaTCR antibody was added in several experiments. In six donors, the dominant CD3+CD56+NKG2C+ clonotypes were among the top 10 CD8+ clonotypes and accounted for roughly 1.0-7.5% of CD8+ T cells. Those dominant clonotypes were again the most abundant among CD3+CD56-NKG2C+ cells in four donors, at about 25-65%. Whether the expanded NKG2C-expressing T cell clones were specific for HCMV antigens was left unclear. The eight sequenced donors were randomly selected healthy volunteers, three men and five women. To determine HCMV serostatus, a commercial ELISA kit was used to detect HCMV-specific IgG in serum. Peripheral blood mononuclear cells were isolated from blood by Ficoll density gradient centrifugation. Using Miltenyi isolation kits, CD4+ and CD8+ T cells were isolated from PBMC through magnetic immunoseparation. Priming for cDNA synthesis came from the TCR beta constant segment, and two successive PCR amplification steps followed. Illumina HiSeq 2000/2500, MiSeq or NextSeq was used to sequence libraries as 2 x 150 bp reads. MIGEC was used to demultiplex reads and group reads by UMI, and MiTCR was used to assemble and quantify clonotypes. To exclude erroneous sequences, only TCR cDNA sequences supported by at least two reads were retained. Downstream repertoire analysis used the tcR package, and clonotypes were matched across fractions by CDR3 nucleotide sequence plus V segment. VDJmatch was used to annotate antigen specificity against VDJdb, with one amino acid substitution allowed in CDR3.

Sample: CD4+ T cells sorted from PBMCs, taken about 11 days after vaccination. The chain is made from TRBV7-2 and TRBJ2-7; the D assignment is uncertain and may be TRBD1 or TRBD2, with 5 bases supporting each. This receptor was identified in a man aged 45-65 years who received an inactivated influenza vaccine. Donor details come from another sample of the same person, matched by shared clones. The bases are TGTGCCAGCAGCTTTTGGGGGAGCTCCTACGAGCAGTACTTC. This is translated as CASSFWGSSYEQYF.